A single sample is the source of the 26 T cell receptor beta chains below, sequenced in a study of cytomegalovirus exposure and HLA in healthy donors (TCRdb year 2017). Library preparation employed the immunoSEQ multiplex PCR assay. For the multiplex PCR, a mixture combining 60 forward primers for TCR Vbeta segments and 13 reverse primers for TCR Jbeta segments was used. The table comes from immuneACCESS by way of TCRdb, which keeps in-frame sequences with V and J called. Part of the clones is missing from these tables; in studies checked, under half for an unresolved V gene and the rest for unknown reasons. Counted in this sample were some 67,000 clones; about 82% of them appeared once. The top ten constitute about 2.9% of the sample. Sequenced: PBMCs. The receptors shown here come from a woman aged 30 to 39 in good health and CMV-seronegative.

The chain employs TRBV5-1 and TRBJ1-1; D gene uncertain. Germline V gives CDR1 SGHRS, CDR2 YFSETQ. The CDR3 is made up of 16 amino acids. Deletions cut 0 bases from V and 0 bases from J, with 12 bases between. CDR3 DNA sequence: TGCGCCAGCAGCTTGGCCCTCGAGGCTTTGAACACTGAAGCTTTCTTT. It translates to CASSLALEALNTEAFF. Full variable domain (remainder filled in from reference TRBV5-1 and TRBJ1-1): KAGVTQTPRYLIKTRGQQVTLSCSPISGHRSVSWYQQTPGQGLQFLFEYFSETQRNKGNFPGRFSGRQFSNSRSEMNVSTLELGDSALYLCASSLALEALNTEAFFGQGTRLTVV.

This chain links TRBV7-8 with TRBJ2-1, with 7 bases lining up with TRBD1. CDR1 is SGHVS, CDR2 FQNEAQ, per germline. The CDR3 has 14 amino acids. The trim removed 4 bases at V and 5 bases at J, leaving 5 bases unmatched. The DNA of the CDR3 is TGTGCCAGCAGCTCCCGGGACAGAAACAATGAGCAGTTCTTC. It translates to CASSSRDRNNEQFF.

The chain recombines TRBV18 with TRBJ2-7; unclear D gene. The V gene lost 3 bases and the J gene lost 6 bases, with 9 bases spanning the gap. The germline V gene has CDR1 KGHSH and CDR2 LQKENI. There are 12 residues in the CDR3. CDR3 DNA sequence: TGTGCCAGCTCACCGAGTACGGGCGAGCAGTACTTC. It yields the protein CASSPSTGEQYF.

This clone has more than one count but fewer than ten. The gene calls are TRBV19 and TRBJ1-5; TRBD1 is a possible D gene (6 bases). The CDR3 has 15 amino acids. Trimming shortened V by 1 base and J by 0 bases, and 7 bases separated the two germline ends. CDR1 and CDR2 from the germline V gene are LNHDA and SQIVND (reference sequence). CDR3: CASSIGTDSNQPQHF. DNA for the CDR3: TGTGCCAGTAGTATAGGGACAGATAGCAATCAGCCCCAGCATTTT.

The V call is TRBV4-2, the J call TRBJ2-1, with 11 positions matching TRBD1. Germline V gene data show CDR1 as LGHNA and CDR2 as YNFKEQ. The CDR3 loop spans 15 amino acids. The V gene end was trimmed by 4 bases and the J gene end by 4 bases; junction bases not matched to a gene: 3. The CDR3 is CASSRDRGGYNEQFF. In DNA form, the CDR3 reads TGTGCCAGCAGCCGGGACAGGGGGGGATACAATGAGCAGTTCTTC.

The chain is built from TRBV6-1 and TRBJ1-2; D call uncertain. CDR3 size: 15 residues. Trimming stripped 3 bases from V and 0 bases from J, with 11 bases between. Germline assignment: CDR1 MNHNS and CDR2 SASEGT. The DNA for the CDR3 is TGTGCCAGCAGTGACCAATTTACAGCTAACTATGGCTACACCTTC. This encodes CASSDQFTANYGYTF.

The chain recombines TRBV7-2 with TRBJ2-4; 9 bases map to TRBD2. The V gene end was trimmed by 4 bases and the J gene end by 0 bases; junction bases not matched to a gene: 13. The CDR3 sequence is 19 residues long. CDR1 is SGHTA, CDR2 FQGNSA, per germline. The CDR3 nucleotides are TGTGCCAGCAGCTCCGCGCGTTCTAGCGGGGTGATAGCCAAAAACATTCAGTACTTC. It yields the protein CASSSARSSGVIAKNIQYF.

The rearrangement links TRBV19 to TRBJ1-5; tentative D call: TRBD1 (5 bases). The CDR3 consists of 14 residues. V was clipped by 4 bases and J by 4 bases, with 11 bases between them. CDR1 and CDR2 (germline): LNHDA, SQIVND (reference sequence). The CDR3 sequence is CASSTLGGNQPQHF. The CDR3 region has the DNA TGTGCCAGTAGTACTTTGGGGGGTAATCAGCCCCAGCATTTT.

The CDR3 coding sequence is TGTGCCATCAGTGAGTCTGCAGTTCACGAGCAGTACTTC. Its translation is CAISESAVHEQYF. The V and J genes are TRBV10-3 and TRBJ2-7; D remains ambiguous. CDR3 size: 13 residues. V lost 0 bases and J lost 5, with 8 bases in between. In germline, CDR1 is ENHRY, CDR2 SYGVKD.

V and J are TRBV10-3 and TRBJ2-5; weak D call: TRBD2 (6 bases). Trimming removed 10 bases at V and 5 bases at J, with 17 bases between. In germline, CDR1 is ENHRY, CDR2 SYGVKD. The length of the CDR3 is 13 residues. Here the CDR3 reads CASSGTDGETQYF. The CDR3 nucleotides are TGTGCCAGCTCCGGGACTGATGGGGAGACCCAGTACTTC.

In its sample, this clone was seen a few times. The chain links TRBV19 to TRBJ2-7; tentative D call: TRBD2 (6 bases). The CDR3 is 15 residues long. Germline V gene sequence: CDR1 LNHDA, CDR2 SQIVND (reference sequence). V shed 4 bases and J shed 0 bases, with 13 bases lying between them. The CDR3 loop is CASSTLARSSYEQYF. The CDR3 DNA is TGTGCCAGTAGTACGCTAGCGAGGAGCTCCTACGAGCAGTACTTC.

This rearrangement joins TRBV29-1 to TRBJ2-5; TRBD2 is a possible D gene (6 bases). Germline loops: CDR1 SQVTM, CDR2 ANQGSEA. Trimming left V 6 bases short and J 5 bases short, with 22 bases between. This CDR3 region has 15 residues. The CDR3 DNA is TGCAGCGTCCCTGAGGGAGGAGGGGTTAGGGAGACCCAGTACTTC. The encoded protein is CSVPEGGGVRETQYF.

This clone was found once. The V and J genes are TRBV5-6 and TRBJ2-1; a possible D gene is TRBD2 (6 bases). Trimming left V 3 bases short and J 0 bases short, with 13 bases between. CDR1 and CDR2 (germline): SGHDT, YYEEEE. CDR3 length: 16 residues. CDR3 nucleotide sequence: TGTGCCAGCAGCTCACGACGGGGGAGCTCCTACAATGAGCAGTTCTTC. It is translated as CASSSRRGSSYNEQFF.

This rearrangement joins TRBV28 to TRBJ1-4; D is undetermined. V was shortened by 0 bases and J by 8 bases, with 19 bases between the two germline ends. Per germline, CDR1 MDHEN and CDR2 SYDVKM. This CDR3 is 17 amino acids long. This chain's CDR3 is CASSLWPNNLRGEKLFF. The CDR3, as DNA: TGTGCCAGCAGTTTATGGCCCAATAACCTCCGCGGGGAAAAACTGTTTTTT.

On this clone itself: The same CDR3 can be traced to other DNA sequences in this sample. V gene TRBV4-1 combines with J gene TRBJ2-7; 9 positions match TRBD1. The CDR3 is made up of 17 amino acids. V shed 4 bases and J 1 base; nucleotides not matched to a gene: 11. Germline CDR1 MGHRA, CDR2 YSYEKL. The CDR3 bases are TGCGCCAGCAGCCTCCAGTCGGGACAGGGTTTTTCCTACGAGCAGTACTTC. It translates to CASSLQSGQGFSYEQYF.

The rearrangement links TRBV4-3 to TRBJ1-2, with D possibly matching TRBD1 (6 bases). The germline V and J ends were trimmed by 4 bases and 0 bases, with 18 bases remaining between them. The CDR3 covers 17 residues. The germline CDR1 and CDR2 sequences are LGHNA and YSLEER. The CDR3 loop reads CASSRSGGKGANYGYTF. As DNA, the CDR3 is TGCGCCAGCAGCCGCTCTGGGGGAAAGGGGGCTAACTATGGCTACACCTTC.

The chain is built from TRBV10-1 and TRBJ2-7; 11 nucleotides agree with TRBD1. Germline values: CDR1 WNHNN, CDR2 SYGVQD (reference sequence). V was pared by 5 bases and J by 3 bases, with 9 bases of the junction left unmatched. The CDR3 is 16 amino acids. CDR3 coding DNA: TGCGCCAGCAGTCGATCCGCCGGGACAGGGGGCTACGAGCAGTACTTC. It translates to CASSRSAGTGGYEQYF.

The J gene is TRBJ2-6, the V gene TRBV29-1, with D maybe TRBD1 (5 bases). CDR1 is SQVTM and CDR2 is ANQGSEA in the germline V gene. CDR3 size: 14 residues. The V and J ends lost 1 base and 8 bases respectively, with 12 bases between them. CDR3 residues: CSVEGTQGPNVLTF. The CDR3 DNA is TGCAGCGTTGAAGGAACTCAGGGCCCCAACGTCCTGACTTTC.

The chain carries TRBV20-1 and TRBJ1-6; tentative D call: TRBD1 (5 bases). This CDR3 has 11 amino acids. Trimming left V 6 bases short and J 12 bases short, with 12 bases between. Germline values: CDR1 DFQATT, CDR2 SNEGSKA (reference sequence). The CDR3: CSARRGLPLHF. CDR3 in DNA: TGCAGTGCCCGGAGGGGTTTACCCCTCCACTTT.

The gene calls are TRBV5-5 and TRBJ1-2, with no clear D. V gave up 3 bases and J gave up 3 bases, with 15 bases separating them. Germline CDR1 and CDR2: SGHKS and YYEKEE (reference sequence). The CDR3 sequence is 15 residues long. As DNA, the CDR3 is TGTGCCAGCAGCTCCCTAAGGGAGGTTGACTATGGCTACACCTTC. Encoded protein: CASSSLREVDYGYTF.

This clone has just one count. The V call is TRBV28, the J call TRBJ1-5; no clear D gene. CDR3 length: 12 residues. Germline CDR1 and CDR2: MDHEN and SYDVKM. Deletions cut 5 bases from V and 4 bases from J, with 6 bases between. The CDR3 loop reads CASSRLNQPQHF. The CDR3 coding sequence is TGTGCCAGCAGTCGTTTAAATCAGCCCCAGCATTTT. The whole variable domain, filled in from reference TRBV28 and TRBJ1-5, reads DVKVTQSSRYLVKRTGEKVFLECVQDMDHENMFWYRQDPGLGLRLIYFSYDVKMKEKGDIPEGYSVSREKKERFSLILESASTNQTSMYLCASSRLNQPQHFGDGTRLSIL.

As for this clone: Other nucleotide sequences in the sample specify the same CDR3. The gene calls are TRBV5-1 and TRBJ2-3; a possible D gene is TRBD2 (6 bases). The CDR3 contains 14 residues. Per the germline V gene, CDR1 is SGHRS and CDR2 is YFSETQ. Trimming cost V 2 bases and J 2 bases, with 9 bases left between them. CDR3 nucleotide sequence: TGCGCCAGCAGCTTAGCGGGCCTCACAGATACGCAGTATTTT. Translated: CASSLAGLTDTQYF.

This clone was seen a few times. V is TRBV28 and J is TRBJ1-6; D remains unclear. Trimming took 2 bases from V and 7 from J, leaving 12 bases between them. The CDR3 loop spans 15 amino acids. The germline V gene has CDR1 MDHEN and CDR2 SYDVKM. CDR3: CASSLGQRPNSPLHF. CDR3 nucleotides: TGTGCCAGCAGTTTAGGGCAGAGACCCAATTCACCCCTCCACTTT.

This chain joins TRBV28 and TRBJ2-5; D perhaps matches TRBD2 (7 bases). Trimming left V 3 bases short and J 5 bases short, with 22 bases between. This CDR3 region has 17 residues. Germline V lookup: CDR1 MDHEN, CDR2 SYDVKM. CDR3 DNA sequence: TGTGCCAGCAGTTTCTCACCCGGACGGGGGGCAGAGGAGACCCAGTACTTC. Translated: CASSFSPGRGAEETQYF.

Only a few counts were recorded for this clone. The chain is built from TRBV7-2 and TRBJ2-5; D might be TRBD2 (6 bases). This CDR3 has 15 residues. Germline CDR1 and CDR2: SGHTA and FQGNSA. V gave up 1 base and J gave up 2 bases, with 11 bases separating them. The chain's CDR3 is CASSLVHGLQETQYF. CDR3 sequence (DNA): TGTGCCAGCAGCTTAGTCCACGGACTACAAGAGACCCAGTACTTC.

This clone was counted a single time. CDR3 region: CASSQGGPPFYRYGYTF. The DNA of the CDR3 is TGTGCCAGCAGCCAAGGCGGCCCACCCTTTTATCGATATGGCTACACCTTC. This rearrangement joins TRBV4-2 to TRBJ1-2; no clear D gene. The V and J ends lost 1 base and 5 bases respectively, with 20 bases between them. The CDR3 is made up of 17 amino acids. Germline CDR1 is LGHNA and CDR2 is YNFKEQ.